This T cell receptor beta chain was sequenced in a study of T cell responses to AZD1222 COVID-19 vaccine. Study outcomes and limitations: Donors skewed white British and female; clonal diversity was possibly underestimated. Nearly half of unique spike-specific TCRs reportedly avoided B.1.351 and B.1.1.7 mutated regions. Dominant at 160-218 and 743-854, vaccine-associated CD4 TCRs also spanned spike. Spike-specific TCR breadth and depth grew following two AZD1222 doses.

Only in-frame clones appear in the TCRdb table, and some are missing; sequencing was by immunoSEQ multiplex PCR. The profile covers over 150,000 clones, with 85% to 95% appearing a single time and around 0.98% taken by the ten largest. Worth noting for this clone: Its antigen remains unknown.

This CDR3 contains 12 residues. V was clipped by 3 bases and J by 5 bases, with 7 bases between them. Germline assignment: CDR1 LNHDA and CDR2 SQIVND (reference sequence). The TCR was taken from an adult who received the MenACWY meningococcal vaccine as a control. The specimen was peripheral blood, collected 28 days after the second dose of the MenACWY control vaccine. This chain connects TRBV19 to TRBJ2-5, with D perhaps matching TRBD2 (6 bases). CDR3 DNA sequence: TGTGCCAGTAGTATGGGGGGTGAGACCCAGTACTTC. It specifies CASSMGGETQYF.